Listed below are T cell receptor beta chains from one sample, sequenced in a study of blood T cell repertoires in COVID-19. Produced via immunoSEQ multiplex PCR; TCRdb's table is partial and in-frame only. The sample lists under 200,000 clones, over 80% occurring once. The sequenced material came from PBMCs or T cells enriched from blood (not recorded which). Receptor source: a woman aged 30 to 39 who had been exposed to COVID-19. Both conserved end residues are part of each CDR3. Fields, in order: clone size, V gene, D gene, J gene, CDR3 length, CDR3 DNA, CDR3 protein. A D gene is named only where the DNA matches it firmly. The listing skips clone size in some rows; elsewhere it reads once, few, many or a size class.

few	TRBV27	.	TRBJ2-7	11	TGTGCCAGCAGTTTAGGAGCCGAGCAGTACTTC	CASSLGAEQYF
.	TRBV6-5	TRBD1	TRBJ1-2	14	TGTGCCAGCAGGGGACGGGACAGGCCGTATGGCTACACCTTC	CASRGRDRPYGYTF
.	TRBV3-1/TRBV3-2	TRBD1	TRBJ2-5	15	TGTGCCAGCAGCCGACGACAGGGGAGCCGAGAGACCCAGTACTTC	CASSRRQGSRETQYF
.	TRBV4-3	TRBD1	TRBJ1-2	15	TGCGCCAGCAGCCAGGATAGGACAGGGACGTATGGCTACACCTTC	CASSQDRTGTYGYTF
.	TRBV11-2	.	TRBJ2-3	14	TGTGCCAGCAGCTTAAGCCCCCCTCCAGATACGCAGTATTTT	CASSLSPPPDTQYF
.	TRBV5-1	TRBD1	TRBJ1-1	15	TGCGCCAGCAGCTTGGCCAGGGGGTTGAACACTGAAGCTTTCTTT	CASSLARGLNTEAFF
.	TRBV11-2	TRBD1	TRBJ1-4	16	TGTGCCAGCAGCTACAGGGGATGGTCAACTAATGAAAAACTGTTTTTT	CASSYRGWSTNEKLFF
.	TRBV7-2	.	TRBJ1-3	17	TGTGCCAGCAGCTTAAGTACAGTCAGATTCTCTGGAAACACCATATATTTT	CASSLSTVRFSGNTIYF
.	TRBV19	TRBD1	TRBJ1-2	13	TGTGCCAGTCTGGGACAGGCCCTCTATGGCTACACCTTC	CASLGQALYGYTF
.	TRBV6-2/TRBV6-3	.	TRBJ1-1	15	TGTGCCAGCAGTTACTCTTTTCTTGGGCAGACTGAAGCTTTCTTT	CASSYSFLGQTEAFF
.	TRBV10-3	TRBD1	TRBJ1-1	16	TGTGCCATCAGTGAGTCGACAGGGGGCGGGTCAACTGAAGCTTTCTTT	CAISESTGGGSTEAFF
.	TRBV19	.	TRBJ1-1	12	TGTGCCAGCCTCTGGGGGGGCACTGAAGCTTTCTTT	CASLWGGTEAFF
few	TRBV4-3	.	TRBJ1-4	15	TGCGCCAGCAGCCAAGCACAGACGGCATATGAAAAACTGTTTTTT	CASSQAQTAYEKLFF
.	TRBV7-2	TRBD1	TRBJ2-5	12	TGTGCCAGCAGCTTAAGGGGGCGGACCCAGTACTTC	CASSLRGRTQYF
once	TRBV5-1	TRBD1	TRBJ1-4	16	TGCGCCAGCAGCTTAACCCCCGGGACAGATAATGAAAAACTGTTTTTT	CASSLTPGTDNEKLFF
many	TRBV5-4	.	TRBJ2-7	14	TGTGCCAGCAGCTTGGGAGAGGGAAAGGGAGGGCAGTACTTC	CASSLGEGKGGQYF
.	TRBV12-3/TRBV12-4	.	TRBJ1-2	12	TGTGCCAGCACCTCGGGGGGGCGAGGCTACACCTTC	CASTSGGRGYTF
.	TRBV7-8	TRBD2	TRBJ2-5	16	TGTGCCAGCAGCTCCAACCCTCTGGGAGGGTGGGAGACCCAGTACTTC	CASSSNPLGGWETQYF